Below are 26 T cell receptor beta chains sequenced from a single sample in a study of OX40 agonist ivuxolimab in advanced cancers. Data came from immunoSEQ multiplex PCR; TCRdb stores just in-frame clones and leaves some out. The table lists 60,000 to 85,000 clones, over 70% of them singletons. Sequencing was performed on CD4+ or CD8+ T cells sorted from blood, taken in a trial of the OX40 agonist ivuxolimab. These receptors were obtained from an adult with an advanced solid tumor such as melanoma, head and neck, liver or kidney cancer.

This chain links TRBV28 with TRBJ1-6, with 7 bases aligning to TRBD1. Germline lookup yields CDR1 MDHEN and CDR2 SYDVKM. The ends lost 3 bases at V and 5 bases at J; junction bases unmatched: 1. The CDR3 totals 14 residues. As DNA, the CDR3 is TGTGCCAGCAGTTTTCAGGGGGATAATTCACCCCTCCACTTT. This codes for CASSFQGDNSPLHF.

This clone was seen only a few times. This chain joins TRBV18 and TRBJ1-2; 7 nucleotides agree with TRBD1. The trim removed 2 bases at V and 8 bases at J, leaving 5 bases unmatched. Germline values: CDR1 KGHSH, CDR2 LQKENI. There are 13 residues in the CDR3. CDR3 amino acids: CASSPTGERGYTF. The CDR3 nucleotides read TGTGCCAGCTCACCAACAGGGGAAAGGGGCTACACCTTC.

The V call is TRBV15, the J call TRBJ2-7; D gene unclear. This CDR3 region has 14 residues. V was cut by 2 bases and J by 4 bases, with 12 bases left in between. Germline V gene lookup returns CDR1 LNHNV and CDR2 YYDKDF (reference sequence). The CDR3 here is CATSRQRTGYEQYF. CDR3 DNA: TGTGCCACCAGCAGACAGAGGACGGGTTACGAGCAGTACTTC.

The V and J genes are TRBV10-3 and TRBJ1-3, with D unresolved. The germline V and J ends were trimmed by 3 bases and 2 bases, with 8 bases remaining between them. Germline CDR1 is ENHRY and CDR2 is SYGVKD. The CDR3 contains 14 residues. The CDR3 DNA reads TGTGCCATCAGTGATACTCCAACTGGAAACACCATATATTTT. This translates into CAISDTPTGNTIYF.

The CDR3 spells CASSYSVPSTDTQYF. The CDR3 DNA reads TGTGCCAGCAGTTACTCGGTGCCTAGCACAGATACGCAGTATTTT. J is TRBJ2-3 and V is TRBV6-5, with D hard to call. Germline-derived CDR1 and CDR2 are MNHEY and SVGAGI. Trimming removed 0 bases from V and 0 bases from J, with 7 bases in between. The CDR3 runs to 15 residues.

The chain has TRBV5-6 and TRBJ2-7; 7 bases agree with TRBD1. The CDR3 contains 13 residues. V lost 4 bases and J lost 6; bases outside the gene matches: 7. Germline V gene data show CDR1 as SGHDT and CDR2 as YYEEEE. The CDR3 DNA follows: TGTGCCAGCAGCAGGAACAGGGGCAGCGAGCAGTACTTC. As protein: CASSRNRGSEQYF. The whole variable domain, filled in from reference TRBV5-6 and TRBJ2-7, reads DAGVTQSPTHLIKTRGQQVTLRCSPKSGHDTVSWYQQALGQGPQFIFQYYEEEERQRGNFPDRFSGHQFPNYSSELNVNALLLGDSALYLCASSRNRGSEQYFGPGTRLTVT.

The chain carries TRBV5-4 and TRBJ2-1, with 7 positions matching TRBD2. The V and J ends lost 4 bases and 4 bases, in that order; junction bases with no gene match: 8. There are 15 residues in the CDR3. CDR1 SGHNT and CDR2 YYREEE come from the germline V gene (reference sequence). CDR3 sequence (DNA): TGTGCCAGCAGCAGGGCTAGCGGACCATACAATGAGCAGTTCTTC. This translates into CASSRASGPYNEQFF.

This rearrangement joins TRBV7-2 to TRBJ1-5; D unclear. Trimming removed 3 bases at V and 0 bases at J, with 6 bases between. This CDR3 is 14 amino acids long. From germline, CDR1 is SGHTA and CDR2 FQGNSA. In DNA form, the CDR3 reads TGTGCCAGCAGCTTTGTTCATAGCAATCAGCCCCAGCATTTT. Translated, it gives CASSFVHSNQPQHF.

The CDR3 reads CASSPGGGGGYEQYF. The CDR3 region has the DNA TGTGCCAGCAGCCCCGGCGGAGGGGGCGGCTACGAGCAGTACTTC. The V call is TRBV4-2, the J call TRBJ2-7; D may be TRBD1 (7 bases). Germline CDR1 is LGHNA and CDR2 is YNFKEQ. This CDR3 has 15 residues. V lost 4 bases and J lost 3, with 16 bases in between.

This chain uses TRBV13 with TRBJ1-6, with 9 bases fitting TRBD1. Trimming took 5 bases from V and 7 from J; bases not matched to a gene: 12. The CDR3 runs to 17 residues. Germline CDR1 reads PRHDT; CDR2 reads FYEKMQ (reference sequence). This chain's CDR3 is CASSPFGTGISNSPLHF. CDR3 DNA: TGTGCCAGCAGCCCCTTCGGGACAGGGATTTCAAATTCACCCCTCCACTTT.

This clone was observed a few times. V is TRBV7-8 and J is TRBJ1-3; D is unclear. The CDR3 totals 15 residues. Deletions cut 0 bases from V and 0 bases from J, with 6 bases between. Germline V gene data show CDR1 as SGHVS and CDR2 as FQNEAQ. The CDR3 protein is CASSLAGYSGNTIYF. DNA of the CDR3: TGTGCCAGCAGCTTAGCAGGTTACTCTGGAAACACCATATATTTT.

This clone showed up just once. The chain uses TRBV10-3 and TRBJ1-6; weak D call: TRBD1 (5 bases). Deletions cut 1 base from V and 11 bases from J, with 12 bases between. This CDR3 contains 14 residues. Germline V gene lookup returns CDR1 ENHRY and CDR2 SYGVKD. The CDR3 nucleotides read TGTGCCATCAGTGAGTATGAGGGGCGGACACCCCTCCACTTT. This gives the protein CAISEYEGRTPLHF.

In DNA, the CDR3 is TGTGCCAGCAGCATTCTGGGCCCTCTACACCCCCAGCATTTT. Translation gives CASSILGPLHPQHF. The gene calls are TRBV9 and TRBJ1-5, with no clear D. This CDR3 region has 14 residues. CDR1 is SGDLS and CDR2 is YYNGEE in the germline V gene. V lost 4 bases, J lost 10 bases, and 18 bases lay in between.

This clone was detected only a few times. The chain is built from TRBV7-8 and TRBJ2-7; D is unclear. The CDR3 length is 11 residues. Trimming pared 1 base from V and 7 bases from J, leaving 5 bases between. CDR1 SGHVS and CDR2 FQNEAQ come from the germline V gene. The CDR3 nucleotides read TGTGCCAGCAGCTTAGTTGGGGAGCAGTACTTC. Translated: CASSLVGEQYF.

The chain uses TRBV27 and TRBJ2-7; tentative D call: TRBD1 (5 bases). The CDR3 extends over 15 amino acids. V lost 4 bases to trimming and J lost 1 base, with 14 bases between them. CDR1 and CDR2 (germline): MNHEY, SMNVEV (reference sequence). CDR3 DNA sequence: TGTGCCAGCAGTTCCGCCTCGACAGTTTCCTACGAGCAGTACTTC. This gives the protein CASSSASTVSYEQYF.

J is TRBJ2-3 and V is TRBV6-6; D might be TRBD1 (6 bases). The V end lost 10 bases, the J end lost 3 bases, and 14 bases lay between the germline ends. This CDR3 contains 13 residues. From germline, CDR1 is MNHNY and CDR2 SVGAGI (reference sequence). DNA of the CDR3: TGTGCCACCCTCCTAGGGGGAACAGATACGCAGTATTTT. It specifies CATLLGGTDTQYF.

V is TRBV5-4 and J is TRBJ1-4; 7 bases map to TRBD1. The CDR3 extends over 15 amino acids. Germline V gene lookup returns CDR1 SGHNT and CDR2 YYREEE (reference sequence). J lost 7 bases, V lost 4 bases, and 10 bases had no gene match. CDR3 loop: CASSPEQGRGEKLFF. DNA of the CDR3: TGTGCCAGCAGCCCGGAACAGGGGCGAGGTGAAAAACTGTTTTTT.

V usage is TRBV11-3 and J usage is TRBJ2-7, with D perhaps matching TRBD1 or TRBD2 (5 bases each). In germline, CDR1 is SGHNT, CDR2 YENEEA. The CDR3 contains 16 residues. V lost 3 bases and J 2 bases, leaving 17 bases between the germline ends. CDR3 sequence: CASSFSGTQPAYEQYF. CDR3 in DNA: TGTGCCAGCAGCTTTTCCGGGACCCAGCCAGCCTACGAGCAGTACTTC.

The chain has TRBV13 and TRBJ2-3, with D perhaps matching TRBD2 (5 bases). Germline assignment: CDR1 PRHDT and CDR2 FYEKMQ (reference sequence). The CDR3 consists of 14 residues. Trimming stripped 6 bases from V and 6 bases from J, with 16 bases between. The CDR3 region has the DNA TGTGCCAGCAGTTTACTGGCTCCGGGGGATACGCAGTATTTT. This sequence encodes CASSLLAPGDTQYF.

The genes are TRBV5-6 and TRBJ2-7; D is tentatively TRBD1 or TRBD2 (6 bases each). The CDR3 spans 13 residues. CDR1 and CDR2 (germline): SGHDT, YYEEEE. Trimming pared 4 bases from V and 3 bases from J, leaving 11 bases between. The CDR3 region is CASSGGTHYEQYF. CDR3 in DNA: TGTGCCAGCAGCGGCGGGACACACTACGAGCAGTACTTC.

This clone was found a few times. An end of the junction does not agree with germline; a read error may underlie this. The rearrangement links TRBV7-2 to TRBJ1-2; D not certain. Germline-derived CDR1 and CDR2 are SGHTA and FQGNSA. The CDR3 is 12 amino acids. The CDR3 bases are TGTGCCAGCAGCTTGCAGACGGGCCACCCTTCCTTC. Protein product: CASSLQTGHPSF.

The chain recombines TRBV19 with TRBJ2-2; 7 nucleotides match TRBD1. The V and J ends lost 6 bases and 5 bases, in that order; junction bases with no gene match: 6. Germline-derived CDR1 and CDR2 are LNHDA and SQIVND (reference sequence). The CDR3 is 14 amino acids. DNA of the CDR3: TGTGCCAGTAGAACAGGGGTACGGACCGGGGAGCTGTTTTTT. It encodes CASRTGVRTGELFF.

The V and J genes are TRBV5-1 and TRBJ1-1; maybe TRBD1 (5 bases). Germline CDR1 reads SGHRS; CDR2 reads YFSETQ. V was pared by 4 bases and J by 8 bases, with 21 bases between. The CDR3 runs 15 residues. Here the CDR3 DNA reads TGCGCCAGCAGCGACAGTGGACCGGGTGCCCGGGAAGCTTTCTTT. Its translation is CASSDSGPGAREAFF.

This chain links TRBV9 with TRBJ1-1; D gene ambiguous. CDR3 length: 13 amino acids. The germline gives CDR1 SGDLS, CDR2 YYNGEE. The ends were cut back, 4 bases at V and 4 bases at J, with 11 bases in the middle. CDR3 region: CASSLSRSTEAFF. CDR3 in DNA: TGTGCCAGCAGCTTAAGTCGGAGCACTGAAGCTTTCTTT.

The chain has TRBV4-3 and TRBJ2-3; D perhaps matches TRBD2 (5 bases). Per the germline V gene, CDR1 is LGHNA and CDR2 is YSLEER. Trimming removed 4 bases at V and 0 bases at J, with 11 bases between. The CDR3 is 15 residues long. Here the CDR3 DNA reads TGCGCCAGCAGCCTGGAGGTACAGAGCACAGATACGCAGTATTTT. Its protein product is CASSLEVQSTDTQYF.

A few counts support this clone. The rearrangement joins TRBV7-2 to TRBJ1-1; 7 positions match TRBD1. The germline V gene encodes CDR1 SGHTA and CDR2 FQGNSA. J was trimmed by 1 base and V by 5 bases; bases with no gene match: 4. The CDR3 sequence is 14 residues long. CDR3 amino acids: CASSRGQQNTEAFF. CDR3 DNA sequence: TGTGCCAGCAGCCGGGGACAGCAGAACACTGAAGCTTTCTTT.